The 22 T cell receptor beta chains given below trace back to one sample, sequenced in a study of early T cells in non-severe SARS-CoV-2 infection. TCRdb itself ran the 5' RACE reads through MiXCR, one entry per CDR3 protein. This sample carries more than 60,000 distinct CDR3 sequences, over 4.5% of them seen once, and the ten largest clones take around 5.2%. The source material was whole blood. The receptors were sampled from an adult who was a healthcare worker with PCR-confirmed SARS-CoV-2 infection or an uninfected control (not recorded which).

J is TRBJ1-5 and V is TRBV4-1, with a weak D call TRBD1 (5 bases). Between the trimmed V and J ends, which lost 5 bases and 5 bases, there was a span of 22 bases. CDR1 and CDR2 from the germline V gene are MGHRA and YSYEKL. CDR3 length: 17 amino acids. CDR3 DNA: TGCGCCAGCAGCTCCTACACCGGGACTCCTCGGCATCAGCCCCAGCATTTT. Translated, it gives CASSSYTGTPRHQPQHF.

This clonotype was counted ten times or more. The chain uses TRBV9 and TRBJ2-1, with 7 bases identical to TRBD2. The CDR3 loop spans 18 amino acids. V shed 0 bases, J shed 5 bases, and the junction held 14 bases outside the gene matches. The germline CDR1 and CDR2 sequences are SGDLS and YYNGEE. CDR3 in amino acids: CASSVGGKTSEAHNEQFF. For the CDR3, the DNA is TGTGCCAGCAGCGTAGGAGGAAAAACTAGCGAGGCACACAATGAGCAGTTCTTC.

This clonotype was found many times. The gene calls are TRBV18 and TRBJ2-7, with 12 positions matching TRBD1. There are 16 residues in the CDR3. Germline V gene sequence: CDR1 KGHSH, CDR2 LQKENI. V was pared by 3 bases and J by 5 bases, with 8 bases of the junction left unmatched. This chain's CDR3 is CASSPTMGQGANEQYF. CDR3 coding DNA: TGTGCCAGCTCACCTACGATGGGACAGGGGGCGAACGAGCAGTACTTC.

About this clonotype: Just one base apart from a much larger clone, this may be a read error. The chain uses TRBV20-1 and TRBJ2-7; D is unresolved. With 7 bases removed from V and 6 bases from J, the gap between germline ends came to 16 bases. Germline CDR1 DFQATT, CDR2 SNEGSKA (reference sequence). The CDR3 consists of 12 residues. The CDR3 bases are TGCAGTGAGCAGAAGGTGGGCGGCGAGCAGTACTTC. Amino acid sequence: CSEQKVGGEQYF.

The sample holds a few counts of this clonotype. V and J are TRBV20-1 and TRBJ1-1, with D unresolved. The CDR3 is 14 amino acids. V dropped 0 bases and J dropped 0 bases, with 8 bases sitting between them. CDR1 is DFQATT, CDR2 SNEGSKA, per germline (reference sequence). The CDR3 region has the DNA TGCAGTGCTAGAGACTTTGCATTGAACACTGAAGCTTTCTTT. It is translated as CSARDFALNTEAFF.

Concerning this clonotype: This may stem from a read error, because a much larger clone lies one nucleotide away. The J gene is TRBJ2-1, the V gene TRBV5-1, with 9 positions matching TRBD2. CDR3 length equals 16 residues. Germline loops: CDR1 SGHRS, CDR2 YFSETQ. V lost 1 base to trimming and J lost 9 bases; unmatched junction nucleotides: 11. The CDR3 DNA sequence: TGCGCCAGCAGCTTGCCGGCTAGCGGGGTCCAAGGTGAGCAGTTCTTC. Translation: CASSLPASGVQGEQFF.

This clonotype was seen repeatedly, ten times or more. The chain links TRBV7-8 to TRBJ2-7, with D perhaps TRBD1 or TRBD2 (5 bases each). Germline-derived CDR1 and CDR2 are SGHVS and FQNEAQ. This CDR3 has 14 amino acids. Between the trimmed V and J ends, which lost 5 bases and 5 bases, there was a span of 16 bases. The CDR3 protein is CASSATGARDEQYF. In DNA form, the CDR3 reads TGTGCCAGCAGCGCAACCGGGGCAAGAGACGAGCAGTACTTC.

This clonotype was observed many times. This chain uses TRBV7-9 with TRBJ2-1; D uncertain. The CDR3 contains 12 residues. V was shortened by 1 base and J by 9 bases, with 7 bases between the two germline ends. Germline lookup yields CDR1 SEHNR and CDR2 FQNEAQ (reference sequence). CDR3 in amino acids: CASSLVTSEQFF. CDR3 nucleotide sequence: TGTGCCAGCAGCTTAGTTACGTCTGAGCAGTTCTTC.

This clonotype was seen ten or more times. This chain connects TRBV29-1 to TRBJ1-3, with TRBD1 matching over 9 bases. Germline V lookup: CDR1 SQVTM, CDR2 ANQGSEA. The V segment lost 5 bases and the J segment 3 bases; nucleotides outside the gene matches: 11. The CDR3 sequence is 16 residues long. CDR3 bases: TGCAGCGTTACTGGACCGGGACAGGGTAGTGGAAACACCATATATTTT. Amino acid sequence: CSVTGPGQGSGNTIYF.

This clonotype came up many times. This rearrangement joins TRBV19 to TRBJ1-1, with 8 bases fitting TRBD1. CDR3 length: 12 amino acids. The germline V gene has CDR1 LNHDA and CDR2 SQIVND (reference sequence). V was pared by 8 bases and J by 1 base, with 0 bases of the junction left unmatched. CDR3 sequence: CASGQGNTEAFF. The CDR3 nucleotides read TGTGCCAGTGGACAGGGGAACACTGAAGCTTTCTTT.

V gene TRBV6-2 or TRBV6-3 combines with J gene TRBJ2-3, with 10 bases fitting TRBD2. Trimming removed 5 bases from V and 0 bases from J; junction bases left unmatched: 8. The CDR3 consists of 17 residues. CDR1 MNHEY and CDR2 SVGEGT come from the germline V gene. The CDR3 reads CASSPTSGRPSTDTQYF. DNA of the CDR3: TGTGCCAGCAGTCCGACTAGCGGGCGCCCTAGCACAGATACGCAGTATTTT.

This clonotype has at least ten counts. The chain is built from TRBV12-3 or TRBV12-4 and TRBJ1-6; D call uncertain. The CDR3 is 14 residues long. Trimming removed 6 bases at V and 11 bases at J, with 17 bases between. CDR3 region: CASRPVGVGAPLHF. In nucleotides, the CDR3 is TGTGCCAGCAGACCAGTAGGCGTCGGGGCACCCCTCCACTTT.

Comments on this clonotype: At one end the junction does not follow the germline gene, possibly because of a read error. This rearrangement joins TRBV4-1 to TRBJ2-6; D gene unclear. Germline assignment: CDR1 MGHRA and CDR2 YSYEKL. The CDR3 sequence is 17 residues long. The CDR3 loop reads CTSSQGYFYSGANVLTF. CDR3 bases: TGCACCAGCAGCCAAGGCTACTTTTACTCTGGGGCCAACGTCCTGACTTTC.

This clonotype was seen at least ten times. The chain links TRBV2 to TRBJ2-2, with TRBD2 identical over 7 bases. CDR1 and CDR2 from the germline V gene are SNHLY and FYNNEI. The CDR3 totals 13 residues. Trimming cost V 7 bases and J 7 bases; bases outside gene matches: 6. CDR3 sequence (DNA): TGTGCCAGCACTAGCGGTGAGATCGGGGAGCTGTTTTTT. It specifies CASTSGEIGELFF.

In this sample, this clonotype turned up a few times. The chain carries TRBV10-3 and TRBJ2-7; no definite D call. CDR3 length: 12 residues. The V gene lost 5 bases and the J gene lost 3 bases, with 8 bases spanning the gap. Germline V lookup: CDR1 ENHRY, CDR2 SYGVKD. CDR3: CAISTSNYEQYF. As DNA, the CDR3 is TGTGCCATCAGTACATCAAACTACGAGCAGTACTTC.

The sample holds many counts of this clonotype. The rearrangement links TRBV19 to TRBJ1-5; the D is unclear. V lost 6 bases and J 7 bases, leaving 10 bases between the germline ends. The CDR3 has 12 residues. Germline V gives CDR1 LNHDA, CDR2 SQIVND (reference sequence). CDR3 DNA: TGTGCCAGTAGCTTCCATGGGCAGCCCCAGCATTTT. Its translation: CASSFHGQPQHF.

Ten or more counts support this clonotype. The chain employs TRBV7-9 and TRBJ2-3, with a possible D match to TRBD2 (5 bases). This CDR3 has 16 amino acids. Germline-derived CDR1 and CDR2 are SEHNR and FQNEAQ (reference sequence). Trimming stripped 1 base from V and 2 bases from J, with 13 bases between. The CDR3: CASSLVGLGHTDTQYF. Written as DNA, the CDR3 is TGTGCCAGCAGCTTAGTCGGACTTGGGCACACAGATACGCAGTATTTT.

Ten or more counts support this clonotype. The chain carries TRBV5-1 and TRBJ1-1; 7 bases are shared with TRBD1. The germline V gene has CDR1 SGHRS and CDR2 YFSETQ. This CDR3 contains 16 residues. V lost 0 bases to trimming and J lost 0 bases; unmatched junction nucleotides: 5. DNA for the CDR3: TGCGCCAGCAGCTTGGTAGGGACAGAGATGAACACTGAAGCTTTCTTT. Its protein is CASSLVGTEMNTEAFF.

This clonotype was detected a few times. V gene TRBV27 combines with J gene TRBJ2-3, with TRBD1 identical over 7 bases. The germline gives CDR1 MNHEY, CDR2 SMNVEV (reference sequence). The CDR3 length is 16 residues. With V trimmed by 5 bases and J by 0 bases, 8 bases remained unmatched. The CDR3 loop reads CASSPRQGLSTDTQYF. The CDR3 region has the DNA TGTGCCAGCAGTCCTCGACAGGGATTAAGCACAGATACGCAGTATTTT.

This clonotype was detected a few times. The chain joins TRBV3-1 to TRBJ1-2, with a tentative D call TRBD1 (6 bases). V gave up 1 base and J gave up 4 bases, with 10 bases separating them. The CDR3 runs to 14 residues. Germline-derived CDR1 and CDR2 are LGHDT and YNNKEL (reference sequence). Here the CDR3 reads CASSQARGSYGYTF. CDR3 DNA: TGTGCCAGCAGCCAAGCCAGGGGCTCCTATGGCTACACCTTC.

This clonotype has more than one count but fewer than ten. The chain joins TRBV10-3 to TRBJ2-3; 9 positions match TRBD2. This CDR3 is 18 amino acids long. With V trimmed by 3 bases and J by 2 bases, 12 bases remained unmatched. CDR1 is ENHRY and CDR2 is SYGVKD in the germline V gene. DNA for the CDR3: TGTGCCATCAGTGATCGGGGCGGGAGGGCACGACACACAGATACGCAGTATTTT. Protein product: CAISDRGGRARHTDTQYF.

This clonotype was recorded at least ten times. The rearrangement links TRBV11-3 to TRBJ2-1; the match to TRBD2 covers 11 bases. The V segment lost 5 bases and the J segment 6 bases; nucleotides outside the gene matches: 6. The CDR3 runs to 15 residues. Germline V lookup: CDR1 SGHNT, CDR2 YENEEA. The CDR3 nucleotides read TGTGCCAGCAGCCGGGGACTAGCGGATTCCAATGAGCAGTTCTTC. Amino acids: CASSRGLADSNEQFF.